The clone carrying this TCR beta chain has just a few counts. Its matching antigen is unknown. Use of 60 Vbeta and 13 Jbeta primers characterized the PCR. Profiled with immunoSEQ multiplex PCR; TCRdb holds only in-frame clones, not every one. The sample holds about 120,000 clones, around 77% seen once. This CDR3 is built from 16 residues. Germline lookup yields CDR1 SGHRS and CDR2 YFSETQ. V lost 1 base and J 2 bases, leaving 16 bases between the germline ends. This sample stems from a study of cytomegalovirus exposure and HLA in healthy donors. Findings and caveats of the study: Later analysis identified a missense DCLRE1C variant that was linked to TCR beta V- and J-gene trimming. It was reported that the classifier diagnosed cytomegalovirus status with high specificity and sensitivity in both the original and validation cohorts. The majority of TCR sequences were rare, yet some public TCRs appeared in many donors. According to the study, 180 or so TCR beta chains were cytomegalovirus-associated.

Sequencing was performed on PBMCs. J is TRBJ2-7 and V is TRBV5-1; a weak D match, TRBD2 (6 bases). This TCR was recovered from a human donor in good health. The CDR3 region is CASSLSFGGRAYEQYF. The CDR3 nucleotides are TGCGCCAGCAGCTTGAGTTTCGGAGGGAGAGCCTACGAGCAGTACTTC.